Presented here are 18 T cell receptor beta chains from one specimen sequenced in a study of blood T cell repertoires in COVID-19. Method: immunoSEQ multiplex PCR; TCRdb's copy keeps in-frame clones and lacks some. The table lists more than 200,000 clones, about 86% of them singletons. The sample comprised peripheral blood. All receptors derive from a woman in her 50s with acute or convalescent COVID-19.

The V call is TRBV4-1, the J call TRBJ2-1; D gene unclear. Germline V lookup: CDR1 MGHRA, CDR2 YSYEKL. V gave up 1 base and J gave up 0 bases, with 7 bases separating them. The CDR3 loop spans 15 amino acids. The CDR3 here is CASSQALYSYNEQFF. The CDR3 bases are TGCGCCAGCAGCCAAGCACTCTACTCCTACAATGAGCAGTTCTTC.

The genes are TRBV19 and TRBJ1-1; 8 bases match TRBD1. V trimming: 4 bases; J trimming: 8 bases; junction bases outside the gene matches: 6. CDR1 is LNHDA and CDR2 is SQIVND in the germline V gene (reference sequence). This CDR3 region has 13 residues. The CDR3 bases are TGTGCCAGTAGTACCAATGACAGGGGAGAAGCTTTCTTT. Translating it yields CASSTNDRGEAFF. The full variable domain, completed using reference TRBV19 and TRBJ1-1, is DGGITQSPKYLFRKEGQNVTLSCEQNLNHDAMYWYRQDPGQGLRLIYYSQIVNDFQKGDIAEGYSVSREKKESFPLTVTSAQKNPTAFYLCASSTNDRGEAFFGQGTRLTVV.

This rearrangement joins TRBV11-3 to TRBJ2-1; perhaps TRBD2 as D (5 bases). Between the trimmed V and J ends, which lost 3 bases and 2 bases, there was a span of 17 bases. The germline CDR1 and CDR2 sequences are SGHNT and YENEEA. The CDR3 is 17 residues long. The CDR3 DNA follows: TGTGCCAGCAGCTTCCTCCGACGGGGAAAAACCTACAATGAGCAGTTCTTC. It yields the protein CASSFLRRGKTYNEQFF.

The chain combines TRBV3-1 (or the pseudogene TRBV3-2) with TRBJ2-3, with D possibly matching TRBD2 (6 bases). V dropped 5 bases and J dropped 6 bases, with 18 bases sitting between them. The length of the CDR3 is 15 residues. Germline V CDR1 and CDR2: LGHDT, YNNKEL (reference sequence). CDR3 in amino acids: CASSDKSGYGDTQYF. For the CDR3, the DNA is TGTGCCAGCAGCGATAAAAGCGGGTACGGGGATACGCAGTATTTT.

The rearrangement joins TRBV7-2 to TRBJ1-2; possibly TRBD1 for D (5 bases). V lost 5 bases and J 7 bases, leaving 11 bases between the germline ends. The germline CDR1 and CDR2 sequences are SGHTA and FQGNSA. The CDR3 has 12 residues. The CDR3 DNA reads as TGTGCCAGCAGCCAGGGTTTTTCTGGCTACACCTTC. Translation gives CASSQGFSGYTF.

The V gene is TRBV7-2, the J gene TRBJ2-3, with 12 bases lining up with TRBD2. The CDR3 has 15 residues. V lost 2 bases, J lost 4 bases, and 1 base stayed unmatched. Germline V lookup: CDR1 SGHTA, CDR2 FQGNSA. The CDR3 protein is CASSLLAGGSDTQYF. CDR3 DNA sequence: TGTGCCAGCAGCTTACTAGCGGGAGGGTCAGATACGCAGTATTTT. The full variable domain, rest sourced from reference TRBV7-2 and TRBJ2-3, is GAGVSQSPSNKVTEKGKDVELRCDPISGHTALYWYRQSLGQGLEFLIYFQGNSAPDKSGLPSDRFSAERTGGSVSTLTIQRTQQEDSAVYLCASSLLAGGSDTQYFGPGTRLTVL.

Only one count was recorded for this clone. This sequence joins TRBV11-3 and TRBJ2-3; TRBD2 matches at 7 bases. CDR1 and CDR2 (germline): SGHNT, YENEEA. Unmatched junction bases numbered 4, after V lost 3 bases and J lost 1 base. The CDR3 loop spans 15 amino acids. This chain's CDR3 is CASSLGGERTDTQYF. CDR3 bases: TGTGCCAGCAGCTTGGGGGGGGAGCGCACAGATACGCAGTATTTT.

This chain uses TRBV7-9 with TRBJ2-7; possibly TRBD1 for D (6 bases). The germline V gene has CDR1 SEHNR and CDR2 FQNEAQ (reference sequence). The CDR3 sequence is 14 residues long. The V and J ends lost 3 bases and 7 bases respectively, with 16 bases between them. CDR3 residues: CASSLDSFKVEQYF. CDR3 nucleotides: TGTGCCAGCAGCTTGGACAGCTTTAAAGTTGAGCAGTACTTC.

The CDR3 DNA reads TGCAGCGGCCATGCGGGGGGGCAAGAGACCCAGTACTTC. Its protein is CSGHAGGQETQYF. The chain couples TRBV29-1 to TRBJ2-5; 9 bases match TRBD2. The V gene's germline CDR1 is SQVTM and CDR2 ANQGSEA. V was pared by 7 bases and J by 2 bases, with 5 bases of the junction left unmatched. This CDR3 is built from 13 residues.

The chain has TRBV2 and TRBJ2-3, with 9 bases identical to TRBD2. Germline assignment: CDR1 SNHLY and CDR2 FYNNEI. The CDR3 extends over 13 amino acids. With V trimmed by 7 bases and J by 8 bases, 7 bases remained unmatched. This CDR3 reads CASTQGAGGTQYF. The CDR3 DNA sequence: TGTGCCAGCACCCAGGGAGCGGGGGGTACGCAGTATTTT.

J is TRBJ2-1 and V is TRBV11-3; a weak D match, TRBD2 (5 bases). With 6 bases removed from V and 8 bases from J, the gap between germline ends came to 14 bases. CDR1 is SGHNT and CDR2 is YENEEA in the germline V gene. This CDR3 contains 13 residues. The CDR3 loop reads CASRTSGFYEQFF. Here the CDR3 DNA reads TGTGCCAGCAGGACTTCGGGGTTCTATGAGCAGTTCTTC. Full variable domain (remainder filled in from reference TRBV11-3 and TRBJ2-1): EAGVVQSPRYKIIEKKQPVAFWCNPISGHNTLYWYLQNLGQGPELLIRYENEEAVDDSQLPKDRFSAERLKGVDSTLKIQPAELGDSAVYLCASRTSGFYEQFFGPGTRLTVL.

This sequence joins TRBV30 and TRBJ1-3; D gene uncertain. The CDR3 runs to 17 residues. Trimming removed 2 bases from V and 0 bases from J, with 17 bases in between. Germline lookup yields CDR1 GTSNPN and CDR2 SVGIG (reference sequence). In DNA form, the CDR3 reads TGTGCCTGGAGTAGCTTCACCACTTGGAGCTCTGGAAACACCATATATTTT. Protein sequence: CAWSSFTTWSSGNTIYF.

This clone was found once. The CDR3 DNA follows: TGTGCCAGCAGCCAAGATGGAGGGAGGAGCTCCTATAATTCACCCCTCCACTTT. Amino acids: CASSQDGGRSSYNSPLHF. The chain links TRBV3-1 (or the pseudogene TRBV3-2) to TRBJ1-6; D uncertain. The CDR3 runs to 18 residues. Germline V lookup: CDR1 LGHDT, CDR2 YNNKEL (reference sequence). The ends were cut back, 0 bases at V and 0 bases at J, with 12 bases in the middle.

The chain links TRBV10-3 to TRBJ2-1; TRBD2 matches at 12 bases. Germline-derived CDR1 and CDR2 are ENHRY and SYGVKD. CDR3 length: 13 amino acids. V shed 10 bases, J shed 8 bases, and the junction held 6 bases outside the gene matches. CDR3 bases: TGTGCCACCCGGACTAGCGGGATCGATGAGCAGTTCTTC. Translated, it gives CATRTSGIDEQFF.

The V gene is TRBV9, the J gene TRBJ2-3, with D tentatively TRBD2 (5 bases). Germline V gene data show CDR1 as SGDLS and CDR2 as YYNGEE. Deletions cut 4 bases from V and 5 bases from J, with 14 bases between. The CDR3 length is 14 residues. CDR3 DNA: TGTGCCAGCAGCCTGCGGGCCGTACTAGATACGCAGTATTTT. It yields the protein CASSLRAVLDTQYF.

The chain combines TRBV6-2 or TRBV6-3 with TRBJ2-3; the D is unclear. V was pared by 3 bases and J by 6 bases, with 13 bases between. The germline V gene encodes CDR1 MNHEY and CDR2 SVGEGT. CDR3 length: 14 amino acids. In DNA form, the CDR3 reads TGTGCCAGCAGTTATGACGTCGCGGTTGATACGCAGTATTTT. This codes for CASSYDVAVDTQYF.

The chain joins TRBV18 to TRBJ2-3; possible D gene TRBD1, 6 bases. Germline CDR1 and CDR2: KGHSH and LQKENI. Trimming removed 4 bases at V and 2 bases at J, with 10 bases between. The length of the CDR3 is 14 residues. The CDR3 DNA reads as TGTGCCAGCTCACAGCAGGGGCCCACAGATACGCAGTATTTT. It translates to CASSQQGPTDTQYF.

The chain couples TRBV10-3 to TRBJ2-7, with 7 bases identical to TRBD2. There are 15 residues in the CDR3. J lost 0 bases, V lost 2 bases, and 4 bases had no gene match. CDR1 ENHRY and CDR2 SYGVKD come from the germline V gene. The CDR3 sequence: CAISEERGHSYEQYF. The CDR3 nucleotides read TGTGCCATCAGTGAGGAGCGGGGCCACTCCTACGAGCAGTACTTC.